This TCR beta chain was profiled in a study of T cell repertoires in cytomegalovirus infection (dated by TCRdb to between 2019 and 2020). General notes on the study: Because public TCR beta signatures pointed to carriage of CMV infection together with the matching HLA type, the HLA type of each donor mattered for the analysis.

This clonotype has just a few counts. This receptor's antigen is unknown. Per-nucleotide qualities are absent, and no much larger clonotype sits a single base away. According to the germline V gene (reference sequence), CDR1 reads DFQATT and CDR2 reads SNEGSKA. The CDR3 contains 14 residues, cysteine and phenylalanine counted. The retained sequence is limited to the CDR3, 42 bases, with the frame set at the first base. The trim is 4 bases for V and 4 bases for J, with a gap of 16 bases between the germline ends. These reads were obtained on an Illumina HiSeq 1500. TCRdb reanalyzed the raw reads on its own, using fastp at Q25 for trimming and MiXCR for clone calling, and kept in-frame beta chains. Rows matching on CDR3 protein sequence are summarized as one entry with the most common DNA and genes. Within this sample are about 230,000 distinct CDR3 sequences, with 6% to 8% of them counted one time only. Jointly, the top ten make up less than 7.5% of the sample.

Results the study describes overall, beyond this receptor: In both this cohort and an independent roughly 350-donor cohort, the cumulative frequency of public TCR beta family members distinguished carriers of CMV infection plus the relevant HLA type. In the ex vivo response, HLA-C-restricted CMV-specific TCR beta clonotypes were dominant, and in two of eight donors the single most frequent clonotype came from this HLA-C-restricted group.

The receptor's source is a human donor in good health (CMV status not recorded). Some clones in this sample may be carry-over from other donors' samples. Sequenced: PBMCs. Rearrangement joined TRBV20-1 to TRBJ1-1, with a tentative D gene TRBD1 over 6 matching bases. This receptor has the CDR3 CSANRVRGATEAFF. The bases read TGCAGTGCTAATAGGGTCAGGGGCGCCACTGAAGCTTTCTTT.